The 30 T cell receptor beta chains presented below share a single source sample, sequenced in a study of Graves' ophthalmopathy and Graves' hyperthyroidism. RNA transcripts provided the template for amplifying TCR beta CDR3 regions. A first-round RT-PCR used HTBI primers, followed by a second-round multiplex PCR. TCRdb re-called the multiplex PCR reads with MiXCR, one entry per CDR3 protein. The sample records roughly 700,000 distinct CDR3 sequences, approximately 40% being singletons. Sequenced material: peripheral blood. The receptors shown here come from an adult man with Graves' ophthalmopathy.

In this sample, this clonotype turned up a few times. The V and J genes are TRBV7-6 and TRBJ2-5; 7 bases are shared with TRBD1. Germline CDR1 is SGHVS and CDR2 is FNYEAQ. The J segment lost 4 bases and the V segment lost 5 bases, leaving 10 bases of the junction unmatched. This CDR3 has 15 amino acids. This chain's CDR3 is CASSGKQGSRETQYF. Here the CDR3 DNA reads TGTGCCAGCAGCGGGAAACAGGGGTCTCGAGAGACCCAGTACTTC.

V gene TRBV7-6 combines with J gene TRBJ1-2; 9 bases match TRBD1. Germline assignment: CDR1 SGHVS and CDR2 FNYEAQ. V lost 5 bases and J lost 3; bases outside the gene matches: 7. The length of the CDR3 is 15 residues. The CDR3 nucleotides are TGTGCCAGCAGCCCGGGGACAGGGCCATACTATGGCTACACCTTC. This codes for CASSPGTGPYYGYTF.

The chain links TRBV5-1 to TRBJ2-7; weak D call: TRBD1 (5 bases). V lost 3 bases and J lost 3, with 10 bases in between. The CDR3 totals 13 residues. Germline lookup yields CDR1 SGHRS and CDR2 YFSETQ. The CDR3 sequence: CASSWRQFYEQYF. The CDR3 DNA reads TGCGCCAGCAGCTGGAGACAGTTCTACGAGCAGTACTTC.

This clonotype was recorded a few times. The chain combines TRBV20-1 with TRBJ2-7, with no clear D. This CDR3 region has 14 residues. Germline values: CDR1 DFQATT, CDR2 SNEGSKA (reference sequence). Trimming took off 2 bases at V and 6 bases at J, with 17 bases between the two ends. CDR3 loop: CSARPVLGRPEQYF. CDR3 nucleotides: TGCAGTGCTAGACCTGTGTTAGGACGCCCCGAGCAGTACTTC.

The chain joins TRBV3-1 to TRBJ2-7, with TRBD2 matching 7 bases. Trimming took 0 bases from V and 8 from J; bases not matched to a gene: 10. The CDR3 runs 15 residues. The germline V gene has CDR1 LGHDT and CDR2 YNNKEL (reference sequence). The CDR3 region is CASSQDSLAVRKQYF. The CDR3 nucleotides read TGTGCCAGCAGCCAAGATTCCCTAGCGGTGAGGAAGCAGTACTTC.

A few counts support this clonotype. The junction departs from the called germline gene at one end, perhaps through a read error. V usage is TRBV24-1 and J usage is TRBJ1-5, with D uncertain. This CDR3 has 15 amino acids. The germline V gene has CDR1 KGHDR and CDR2 SFDVKD. For the CDR3, the DNA is TGTGCCAGCAGTTTATTGGGCGGAAACAATCAGCCCCAGCATTTT. It yields the protein CASSLLGGNNQPQHF.

There are many counts of this clonotype. This rearrangement joins TRBV2 to TRBJ2-5; tentatively, D is TRBD1 (6 bases). The germline CDR1 and CDR2 sequences are SNHLY and FYNNEI. With 9 bases removed from V and 1 base from J, the gap between germline ends came to 12 bases. CDR3 size: 13 residues. The CDR3 DNA sequence: TGTGCCAGTGTAACAGGGTCCCAAGAGACCCAGTACTTC. Translated: CASVTGSQETQYF.

Regarding this clonotype: A much larger clone sits a single nucleotide away, making a read error possible. The chain recombines TRBV24-1 with TRBJ1-5; TRBD1 matches at 7 bases. Germline CDR1 reads KGHDR; CDR2 reads SFDVKD. The CDR3 is 15 amino acids. Trimming cost V 6 bases and J 4 bases; bases outside gene matches: 8. The CDR3 DNA follows: TGTGCCACCAGTTACTCAGACAGGGTAAATCAGCCCCAGCATTTT. Translation: CATSYSDRVNQPQHF.

A word on this clonotype: A read error may be the cause here, since a much bigger clone is one base away. The J gene is TRBJ1-5, the V gene TRBV7-2; weak D call: TRBD1 (6 bases). Germline-derived CDR1 and CDR2 are SGHTA and FQGNSA. CDR3 length: 16 residues. The V end was cut by 1 base, the J end by 5 bases, with 15 bases between. The CDR3 protein is CASSLGTEAIDQPQHF. The CDR3 coding sequence is TGTGCCAGCAGCTTAGGGACAGAGGCGATAGATCAGCCCCAGCATTTT.

Ten or more counts support this clonotype. The CDR3 nucleotides are TGTGCCAGCAGCTCATCCGGGATAACCTACGAGCAGTACTTC. Translating gives CASSSSGITYEQYF. J is TRBJ2-7 and V is TRBV2; possibly TRBD2 for D (5 bases). V was clipped by 6 bases and J by 2 bases, with 14 bases between them. CDR1 is SNHLY, CDR2 FYNNEI, per germline. CDR3 size: 14 residues.

The sample holds a few counts of this clonotype. One end of the junction varies from germline; a read error may be responsible. The J gene is TRBJ2-2, the V gene TRBV25-1; tentatively, D is TRBD1 or TRBD2 (5 bases each). This CDR3 contains 15 residues. Germline V CDR1 and CDR2: MGHDK, SYGVNS. CDR3 sequence reads: CASSRGTPNTGELFF. The CDR3 nucleotides are TGCGCCAGCAGCCGTGGGACCCCGAACACCGGGGAGCTGTTTTTT.

The chain links TRBV7-6 to TRBJ2-3; D ambiguous. This CDR3 contains 11 residues. Germline V gene lookup returns CDR1 SGHVS and CDR2 FNYEAQ. Trimming shortened V by 3 bases and J by 6 bases, and 4 bases separated the two germline ends. CDR3 coding DNA: TGTGCCAGCAGCTTCTACGATACGCAGTATTTT. Translating it yields CASSFYDTQYF.

A remark on this clonotype: It is likely a read error, because the conserved phenylalanine at the end of the CDR3 is missing. The chain combines TRBV2 with TRBJ1-1, with TRBD1 identical over 8 bases. Germline V gives CDR1 SNHLY, CDR2 FYNNEI. Trimming cost V 5 bases and J 1 base; bases outside gene matches: 6. The CDR3 extends over 15 amino acids. The CDR3 loop reads CASSRRQGTNTEAFL. The DNA for the CDR3 is TGTGCCAGCAGTAGGAGACAGGGGACGAACACTGAAGCTTTCCTT.

This clonotype was counted only a few times. This rearrangement joins TRBV7-8 to TRBJ2-5; 8 bases line up with TRBD2. This CDR3 has 16 amino acids. Trimming at V came to 3 bases and at J to 0 bases, leaving 6 bases not matched to a gene. The germline CDR1 and CDR2 sequences are SGHVS and FQNEAQ. The CDR3 nucleotides read TGTGCCAGCAGCTTCCCAGGACTAGCCGACCAAGAGACCCAGTACTTC. Its translation is CASSFPGLADQETQYF.

CDR3 coding DNA: TGTGCCAGCAGCTTATCCCCGGGACTAAGCCGACTCCAAGAGACCCAGTACTTC. Its protein is CASSLSPGLSRLQETQYF. The rearrangement links TRBV7-9 to TRBJ2-5; 7 bases fit TRBD2. CDR3 length: 18 residues. Trimming at V came to 2 bases and at J to 1 base, leaving 13 bases not matched to a gene. The germline CDR1 and CDR2 sequences are SEHNR and FQNEAQ (reference sequence).

This clonotype was seen once. This rearrangement joins TRBV4-2 to TRBJ2-3; 9 bases are shared with TRBD2. J lost 2 bases, V lost 3 bases, and 6 bases had no gene match. The CDR3 sequence is 16 residues long. CDR1 is LGHNA and CDR2 is YNFKEQ in the germline V gene. CDR3 in amino acids: CASSQKAGGYTDTQYF. The CDR3 DNA follows: TGTGCCAGCAGCCAGAAAGCGGGGGGATACACAGATACGCAGTATTTT.

The CDR3 reads CASSLYGSQETQYF. The CDR3 DNA reads TGTGCCAGCAGTTTATACGGGAGCCAAGAGACCCAGTACTTC. The chain uses TRBV25-1 and TRBJ2-5; D is perhaps TRBD2 (6 bases). Per germline, CDR1 MGHDK and CDR2 SYGVNS. Trimming stripped 5 bases from V and 1 base from J, with 11 bases between. The CDR3 has 14 amino acids.

The chain links TRBV29-1 to TRBJ2-5; 12 bases line up with TRBD2. The CDR3 totals 18 residues. Germline lookup yields CDR1 SQVTM and CDR2 ANQGSEA. The V segment lost 1 base and the J segment 5 bases; nucleotides outside the gene matches: 14. DNA of the CDR3: TGCAGCGTTGAAGGAATGACTAGCGGGGGTGGGGATTACGAGACCCAGTACTTC. It codes for CSVEGMTSGGGDYETQYF.

The chain has TRBV29-1 and TRBJ2-7; weak D call: TRBD1 (6 bases). The CDR3 is 13 amino acids. Trimming stripped 7 bases from V and 6 bases from J, with 19 bases between. Germline CDR1 is SQVTM and CDR2 is ANQGSEA. The CDR3 spells CSGNDQGRSEQYF. CDR3 nucleotide sequence: TGCAGCGGGAATGACCAGGGGAGATCCGAGCAGTACTTC.

The V and J genes are TRBV20-1 and TRBJ1-2; TRBD1 matches 9 bases. CDR3 length: 14 residues. The germline CDR1 and CDR2 sequences are DFQATT and SNEGSKA (reference sequence). Unmatched junction bases numbered 11, after V lost 1 base and J lost 11 bases. The CDR3 DNA follows: TGCAGTGCTAGAGTCTTCGGGACAGGGAAGTGGTACACCTTC. Translation: CSARVFGTGKWYTF.

This clonotype was recorded only once. This rearrangement joins TRBV28 to TRBJ1-1; D may be TRBD1 (5 bases). CDR3 length equals 12 residues. Deletions cut 6 bases from V and 8 bases from J, with 13 bases between. Per germline, CDR1 MDHEN and CDR2 SYDVKM. The CDR3 protein is CASSYSGLEAFF. CDR3 DNA sequence: TGTGCCAGCAGCTATTCAGGGTTAGAAGCTTTCTTT.

This clonotype was picked up a small number of times. The V call is TRBV19, the J call TRBJ1-1; D unresolved. The CDR3 runs to 17 residues. V lost 0 bases and J lost 0, with 14 bases in between. Germline CDR1 and CDR2: LNHDA and SQIVND (reference sequence). Written as DNA, the CDR3 is TGTGCCAGTAGTATAGATGGTTCGAGCAATTTGAACACTGAAGCTTTCTTT. It specifies CASSIDGSSNLNTEAFF.

On this clonotype itself: A single base separates this from a much larger clone, so it may be a read error. V usage is TRBV7-3 and J usage is TRBJ1-4; D gene uncertain. The germline gives CDR1 SGHTA, CDR2 FQGTGA. V lost 5 bases to trimming and J lost 5 bases, with 9 bases between them. There are 13 residues in the CDR3. The CDR3 region has the DNA TGTGCCAGCAGCCGCCAGGAAAATGAAAAACTGTTTTTT. It yields the protein CASSRQENEKLFF. Together with reference TRBV7-3 and TRBJ1-4, the CDR3 gives the full variable domain: GAGVSQTPSNKVTEKGKYVELRCDPISGHTALYWYRQSLGQGPEFLIYFQGTGAADDSGLPNDRFFAVRPEGSVSTLKIQRTERGDSAVYLCASSRQENEKLFFGSGTQLSVL.

This clonotype came up once. This may stem from a read error, because a much larger clone lies one nucleotide away. The chain joins TRBV29-1 to TRBJ2-7, with a possible D match to TRBD2 (5 bases). CDR3 length: 14 residues. The germline V gene has CDR1 SQVTM and CDR2 ANQGSEA. V was clipped by 4 bases and J by 8 bases, with 21 bases between them. CDR3 loop: CSVGSSTKTRKQYF. The CDR3 DNA sequence: TGCAGCGTTGGATCGTCGACTAAAACTCGCAAGCAGTACTTC.

The chain carries TRBV19 and TRBJ1-5; tentative D call: TRBD1 (5 bases). V lost 8 bases, J lost 3 bases, and 17 bases lay in between. Germline-derived CDR1 and CDR2 are LNHDA and SQIVND (reference sequence). CDR3 length equals 15 residues. The CDR3: CASGWTGGNNQPQHF. The CDR3, as DNA: TGTGCCAGTGGATGGACCGGGGGAAACAATCAGCCCCAGCATTTT. Combining the CDR3 with reference TRBV19 and TRBJ1-5 gives the whole variable domain DGGITQSPKYLFRKEGQNVTLSCEQNLNHDAMYWYRQDPGQGLRLIYYSQIVNDFQKGDIAEGYSVSREKKESFPLTVTSAQKNPTAFYLCASGWTGGNNQPQHFGDGTRLSIL.

This clonotype has ten or more counts. The J gene is TRBJ2-7, the V gene TRBV7-2, with TRBD1 matching over 10 bases. The CDR3 extends over 15 amino acids. CDR1 SGHTA and CDR2 FQGNSA come from the germline V gene. V trimming: 3 bases; J trimming: 4 bases; junction bases outside the gene matches: 6. CDR3 residues: CASSLSGTGVYEQYF. Written as DNA, the CDR3 is TGTGCCAGCAGCTTGTCCGGGACAGGGGTTTACGAGCAGTACTTC.

This clonotype has just a few counts. The junction and the germline gene differ at one end; a read error may be behind it. This sequence joins TRBV24-1 and TRBJ1-5, with 8 bases identical to TRBD1. The V gene's germline CDR1 is KGHDR and CDR2 SFDVKD. CDR3 size: 15 residues. The CDR3 protein is CASSGGQGEGQPQHF. Here the CDR3 DNA reads TGTGCCAGCAGTGGAGGACAGGGAGAAGGGCAGCCCCAGCATTTT.

This clonotype showed up just a few times. The junction and the germline gene differ at one end; a read error may be behind it. CDR3 nucleotides: TGTGCCAGCAGTTCGGGGGGGAGCTCTGGAAACACCATATATTTT. Its translation: CASSSGGSSGNTIYF. V and J are TRBV10-3 and TRBJ1-3; D may be TRBD1 (5 bases). Germline V gene sequence: CDR1 ENHRY, CDR2 SYGVKD. This CDR3 is built from 15 residues.

This rearrangement joins TRBV5-1 to TRBJ2-7; perhaps TRBD2 as D (6 bases). CDR1 and CDR2 (germline): SGHRS, YFSETQ. Trimming shortened V by 0 bases and J by 2 bases, and 9 bases separated the two germline ends. CDR3 length: 14 amino acids. Written as DNA, the CDR3 is TGCGCCAGCAGCTTGGCTGGGGGGACCTACGAGCAGTACGTC. Translation: CASSLAGGTYEQYV.

The V and J genes are TRBV4-3 and TRBJ2-7; TRBD1 agrees at 9 bases. This CDR3 is built from 15 residues. The germline gives CDR1 LGHNA, CDR2 YSLEER. V lost 4 bases to trimming and J lost 3 bases; unmatched junction nucleotides: 7. The CDR3 sequence: CASSLSGTGIYEQYF. CDR3 sequence (DNA): TGCGCCAGCAGCCTCTCAGGGACAGGGATCTACGAGCAGTACTTC.